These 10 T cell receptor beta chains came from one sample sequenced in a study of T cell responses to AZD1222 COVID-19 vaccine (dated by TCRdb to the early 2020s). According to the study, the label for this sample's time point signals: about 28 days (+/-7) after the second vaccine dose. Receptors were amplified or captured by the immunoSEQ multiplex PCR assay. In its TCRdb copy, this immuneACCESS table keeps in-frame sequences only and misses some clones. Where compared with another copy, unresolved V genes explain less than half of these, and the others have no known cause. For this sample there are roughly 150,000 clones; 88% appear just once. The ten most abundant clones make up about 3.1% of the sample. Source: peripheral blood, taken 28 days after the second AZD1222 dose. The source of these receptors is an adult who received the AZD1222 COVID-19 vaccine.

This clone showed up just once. In nucleotides, the CDR3 is TGCGCCAGCAGCAGGGGAAGGGCCGATTCGGGTGGAAACACCATATATTTT. Translating it yields CASSRGRADSGGNTIYF. This rearrangement joins TRBV4-3 to TRBJ1-3; D is perhaps TRBD1 (5 bases). This CDR3 has 17 amino acids. The germline gives CDR1 LGHNA, CDR2 YSLEER. The germline V and J ends were trimmed by 5 bases and 3 bases, with 20 bases remaining between them.

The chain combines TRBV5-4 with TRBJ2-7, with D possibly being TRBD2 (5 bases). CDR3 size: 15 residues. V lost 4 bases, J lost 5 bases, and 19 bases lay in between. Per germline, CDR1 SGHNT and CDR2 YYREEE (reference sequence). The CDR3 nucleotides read TGTGCCAGCAGCCCGGTAGCCGGACTTTTCGACGAGCAGTACTTC. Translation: CASSPVAGLFDEQYF.

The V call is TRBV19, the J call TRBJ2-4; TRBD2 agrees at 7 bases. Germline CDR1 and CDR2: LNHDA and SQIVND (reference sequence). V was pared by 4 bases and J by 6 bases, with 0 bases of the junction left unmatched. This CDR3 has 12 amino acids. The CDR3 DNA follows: TGTGCCAGTAGTACTAGCGGAAACATTCAGTACTTC. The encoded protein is CASSTSGNIQYF.

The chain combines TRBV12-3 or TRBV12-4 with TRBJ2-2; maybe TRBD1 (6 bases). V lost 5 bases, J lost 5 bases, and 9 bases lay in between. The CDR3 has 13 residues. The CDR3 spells CASSLRGTGELFF. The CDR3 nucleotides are TGTGCCAGCAGTCTCAGGGGTACCGGGGAGCTGTTTTTT.

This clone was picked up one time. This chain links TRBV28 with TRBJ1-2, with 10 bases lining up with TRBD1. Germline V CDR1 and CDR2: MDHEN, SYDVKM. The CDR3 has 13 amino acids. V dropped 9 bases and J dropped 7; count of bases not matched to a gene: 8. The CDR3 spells CASRAGTGVGYTF. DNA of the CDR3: TGTGCCAGTAGGGCCGGGACAGGGGTTGGCTACACCTTC.

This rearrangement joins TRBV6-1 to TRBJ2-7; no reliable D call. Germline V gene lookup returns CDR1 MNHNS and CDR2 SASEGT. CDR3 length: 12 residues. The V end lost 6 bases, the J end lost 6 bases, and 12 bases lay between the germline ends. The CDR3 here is CASSSRGPEQYF. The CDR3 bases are TGTGCCAGCAGCTCCCGTGGCCCCGAGCAGTACTTC.

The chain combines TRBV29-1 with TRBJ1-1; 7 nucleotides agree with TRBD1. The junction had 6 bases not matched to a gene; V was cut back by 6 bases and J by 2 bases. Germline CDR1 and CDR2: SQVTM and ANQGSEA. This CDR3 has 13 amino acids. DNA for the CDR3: TGCAGCGTAACGGGACAGCTAAACACTGAAGCTTTCTTT. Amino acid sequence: CSVTGQLNTEAFF.

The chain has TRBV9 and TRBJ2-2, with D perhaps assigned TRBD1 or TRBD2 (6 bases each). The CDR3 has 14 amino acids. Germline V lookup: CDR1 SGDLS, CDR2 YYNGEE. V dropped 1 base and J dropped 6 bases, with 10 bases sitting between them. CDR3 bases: TGTGCCAGCAGCGTAACGGGGGCGGCCGGGGAGCTGTTTTTT. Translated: CASSVTGAAGELFF.

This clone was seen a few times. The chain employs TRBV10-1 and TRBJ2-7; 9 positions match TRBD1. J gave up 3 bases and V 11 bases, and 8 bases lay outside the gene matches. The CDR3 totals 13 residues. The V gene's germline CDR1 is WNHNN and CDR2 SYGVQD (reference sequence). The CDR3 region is CACYGQGNYEQYF. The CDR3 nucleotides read TGCGCCTGTTACGGACAGGGGAACTACGAGCAGTACTTC.

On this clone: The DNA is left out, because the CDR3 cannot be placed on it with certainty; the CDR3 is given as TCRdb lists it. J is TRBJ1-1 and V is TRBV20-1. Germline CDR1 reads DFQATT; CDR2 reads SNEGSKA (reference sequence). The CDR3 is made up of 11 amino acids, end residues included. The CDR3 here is CSTSGEYEAFF.